The 28 T cell receptor beta chains presented below share a single source sample, sequenced in a study of OX40 agonist ivuxolimab in advanced cancers. Measured with immunoSEQ multiplex PCR; TCRdb has only the in-frame clones, and not every one. The repertoire consists of about 75,000 clones, with approximately 86% occurring once and the leading ten covering roughly 8%. This specimen was CD4+ or CD8+ T cells sorted from blood, taken in a trial of the OX40 agonist ivuxolimab. The receptors stem from an adult with an advanced solid tumor such as melanoma, head and neck, liver or kidney cancer.

This clone was detected only once. The J gene is TRBJ2-5, the V gene TRBV6-5; 8 bases map to TRBD2. V was clipped by 7 bases and J by 4 bases; unmatched bases: 8. This CDR3 has 14 amino acids. Germline CDR1 is MNHEY and CDR2 is SVGAGI. CDR3 protein: CASTRGGRAETQYF. The CDR3 bases are TGTGCCAGCACTCGGGGGGGCCGGGCAGAGACCCAGTACTTC.

The gene calls are TRBV20-1 and TRBJ2-7; D is unclear. The germline V and J ends were trimmed by 2 bases and 3 bases, with 5 bases remaining between them. This CDR3 has 11 residues. Germline V gene data show CDR1 as DFQATT and CDR2 as SNEGSKA (reference sequence). Written as DNA, the CDR3 is TGCAGTGCTAGAACGGGCTACGAGCAGTACTTC. Translation: CSARTGYEQYF.

This chain's CDR3 is CAISGGGTSLYGYTF. CDR3 DNA sequence: TGTGCCATCAGTGGAGGTGGAACTAGTCTCTATGGCTACACCTTC. This sequence joins TRBV10-3 and TRBJ1-2, with D uncertain. This CDR3 has 15 amino acids. Germline CDR1 and CDR2: ENHRY and SYGVKD. Trimming shortened V by 4 bases and J by 4 bases, and 16 bases separated the two germline ends.

The chain joins TRBV21-1 to TRBJ2-5; no check of the table's D call, TRBD2, against the DNA was made. TRBV21-1 is designated a pseudogene. The CDR3 has 19 residues. DNA of the CDR3: TGTGCCAGCAGCAAAAAAACCCGAAGACTAGCGGGATACCAAGAGACCCAGTACTTC. It encodes CASSKKTRRLAGYQETQYF.

The rearrangement links TRBV10-3 to TRBJ1-2; 8 bases line up with TRBD1. The CDR3 sequence is 14 residues long. From germline, CDR1 is ENHRY and CDR2 SYGVKD. J was trimmed by 7 bases and V by 0 bases; bases with no gene match: 4. DNA of the CDR3: TGTGCCATCAGTGAGTCGGAACAGGGGGGTGGCTACACCTTC. Its translation is CAISESEQGGGYTF.

This clone was seen a few times. The chain couples TRBV10-1 to TRBJ2-5, with D tentatively TRBD1 (6 bases). Germline lookup yields CDR1 WNHNN and CDR2 SYGVQD (reference sequence). The V and J ends lost 6 bases and 4 bases respectively, with 15 bases between them. The CDR3 has 14 residues. CDR3 region: CASRPVTGTETQYF. The CDR3 DNA is TGCGCCAGCAGGCCAGTCACAGGGACAGAGACCCAGTACTTC.

V gene TRBV6-6 combines with J gene TRBJ1-3; D not certain. The germline V and J ends were trimmed by 5 bases and 4 bases, with 6 bases remaining between them. The CDR3 is made up of 12 amino acids. Germline-derived CDR1 and CDR2 are MNHNY and SVGAGI (reference sequence). This chain's CDR3 is CASSPVGNTIYF. The CDR3 DNA reads TGTGCCAGCAGTCCCGTCGGAAACACCATATATTTT.

This chain connects TRBV11-2 to TRBJ1-3; possibly TRBD1 for D (5 bases). The length of the CDR3 is 13 residues. V lost 5 bases and J 3 bases, leaving 8 bases between the germline ends. CDR1 is SGHAT and CDR2 is FQNNGV in the germline V gene. CDR3 DNA: TGTGCCAGCAGCCCTCAGGGTGGAAACACCATATATTTT. This encodes CASSPQGGNTIYF. The full variable domain, rest sourced from reference TRBV11-2 and TRBJ1-3, is EAGVAQSPRYKIIEKRQSVAFWCNPISGHATLYWYQQILGQGPKLLIQFQNNGVVDDSQLPKDRFSAERLKGVDSTLKIQPAKLEDSAVYLCASSPQGGNTIYFGEGSWLTVV.

This clone was recorded only once. The chain uses TRBV19 and TRBJ2-7; 10 bases fit TRBD2. Germline CDR1 LNHDA, CDR2 SQIVND (reference sequence). Trimming at V came to 5 bases and at J to 1 base, leaving 8 bases not matched to a gene. The CDR3 sequence is 16 residues long. CDR3 protein: CASSPSGGALSYEQYF. The CDR3 coding sequence is TGTGCCAGTAGTCCGAGCGGGGGGGCCTTGTCCTACGAGCAGTACTTC.

J is TRBJ1-6 and V is TRBV5-4, with 7 bases identical to TRBD1. CDR1 is SGHNT, CDR2 YYREEE, per germline (reference sequence). J was trimmed by 5 bases and V by 5 bases; bases with no gene match: 16. The CDR3 runs to 18 residues. Here the CDR3 DNA reads TGTGCCAGCAGACCCAGGGGGGCAGAATTTCCGGATAATTCACCCCTCCACTTT. It specifies CASRPRGAEFPDNSPLHF.

This chain connects TRBV7-7 to TRBJ2-5; TRBD1 agrees at 9 bases. Germline V gene sequence: CDR1 SSHAT, CDR2 FNYEAQ (reference sequence). V was pared by 5 bases and J by 5 bases, with 12 bases of the junction left unmatched. CDR3 size: 16 residues. CDR3: CASSRDGTGLGETQYF. CDR3 bases: TGTGCCAGCAGCCGAGATGGGACAGGGTTGGGCGAGACCCAGTACTTC.

The chain joins TRBV7-9 to TRBJ2-7; D not resolved. Trimming took off 2 bases at V and 3 bases at J, with 8 bases between the two ends. The CDR3 consists of 13 residues. Germline values: CDR1 SEHNR, CDR2 FQNEAQ (reference sequence). The CDR3 region has the DNA TGTGCCAGCAGCTTATCAGGCGGCTACGAGCAGTACTTC. Residues: CASSLSGGYEQYF.

The chain recombines TRBV18 with TRBJ1-1; a possible D gene is TRBD1 (6 bases). Trimming removed 1 base from V and 1 base from J, with 10 bases in between. The CDR3 has 15 amino acids. Germline V gives CDR1 KGHSH, CDR2 LQKENI. For the CDR3, the DNA is TGTGCCAGCTCACCACAGCAGGGGACGAACACTGAAGCTTTCTTT. Translating gives CASSPQQGTNTEAFF.

V gene TRBV5-4 combines with J gene TRBJ1-1; TRBD1 is a possible D gene (5 bases). Trimming pared 6 bases from V and 5 bases from J, leaving 14 bases between. Per the germline V gene, CDR1 is SGHNT and CDR2 is YYREEE (reference sequence). The CDR3 is 13 residues long. DNA of the CDR3: TGTGCCAGCACCCCGGGACTGAGAACTGAAGCTTTCTTT. Its protein product is CASTPGLRTEAFF.

The chain is built from TRBV5-1 and TRBJ2-7; D is unclear. V shed 4 bases and J shed 2 bases, with 13 bases lying between them. CDR3 size: 14 residues. The germline CDR1 and CDR2 sequences are SGHRS and YFSETQ. Here the CDR3 DNA reads TGCGCCAGCAGCCATACGGACGGTCCCTACGAGCAGTACTTC. Amino acid sequence: CASSHTDGPYEQYF. The complete variable domain, with remaining parts taken from reference TRBV5-1 and TRBJ2-7, reads KAGVTQTPRYLIKTRGQQVTLSCSPISGHRSVSWYQQTPGQGLQFLFEYFSETQRNKGNFPGRFSGRQFSNSRSEMNVSTLELGDSALYLCASSHTDGPYEQYFGPGTRLTVT.

As to this clone: Mismatch with germline at one junction end may stem from a read error. The chain combines TRBV2 with TRBJ2-5, with TRBD1 matching 7 bases. Germline V CDR1 and CDR2: SNHLY, FYNNEI. The CDR3 runs to 13 residues. The CDR3 spells CASRRDSQGTQYF. The CDR3 DNA follows: TGTGCCAGCAGAAGGGACAGTCAAGGGACCCAGTACTTC.

This sequence joins TRBV7-9 and TRBJ1-3; D ambiguous. Per the germline V gene, CDR1 is SEHNR and CDR2 is FQNEAQ (reference sequence). The CDR3 sequence is 14 residues long. The V end lost 0 bases, the J end lost 2 bases, and 5 bases lay between the germline ends. The CDR3 DNA reads TGTGCCAGCAGCTTAGCAGGTCCTGGAAACACCATATATTTT. Translation gives CASSLAGPGNTIYF.

This chain uses TRBV30 with TRBJ1-5, with unresolved D. Germline lookup yields CDR1 GTSNPN and CDR2 SVGIG (reference sequence). The CDR3 runs to 15 residues. V was shortened by 0 bases and J by 7 bases, with 16 bases between the two germline ends. For the CDR3, the DNA is TGTGCCTGGAGTGTAAACGTCCAGGCAAACCAGCCCCAGCATTTT. It specifies CAWSVNVQANQPQHF. Combining the CDR3 with reference TRBV30 and TRBJ1-5 gives the whole variable domain SQTIHQWPATLVQPVGSPLSLECTVEGTSNPNLYWYRQAAGRGLQLLFYSVGIGQISSEVPQNLSASRPQDRQFILSSKKLLLSDSGFYLCAWSVNVQANQPQHFGDGTRLSIL.

CDR3 amino acids: CASKGTSEAEQYF. DNA of the CDR3: TGTGCCAGCAAAGGGACTAGCGAAGCCGAGCAGTACTTC. V and J are TRBV6-5 and TRBJ2-7; the match to TRBD2 covers 10 bases. Germline V CDR1 and CDR2: MNHEY, SVGAGI. Unmatched junction bases numbered 6, after V lost 7 bases and J lost 6 bases. This CDR3 is built from 13 residues.

V and J are TRBV5-6 and TRBJ2-7, with 10 bases identical to TRBD2. The germline V gene encodes CDR1 SGHDT and CDR2 YYEEEE. This CDR3 is 18 amino acids long. V gave up 0 bases and J gave up 3 bases; unmatched junction bases: 12. The CDR3 coding sequence is TGTGCCAGCAGCTTGGCCCCACCAGCGGGAGGGCCGAACTACGAGCAGTACTTC. Protein product: CASSLAPPAGGPNYEQYF.

V and J are TRBV10-3 and TRBJ2-3, with 11 bases lining up with TRBD2. The CDR3 runs 15 residues. With V trimmed by 3 bases and J by 3 bases, 2 bases remained unmatched. The V gene's germline CDR1 is ENHRY and CDR2 SYGVKD. CDR3 region: CAISDTSGGTDTQYF. In DNA, the CDR3 is TGTGCCATCAGTGATACTAGCGGGGGTACAGATACGCAGTATTTT.

The chain is built from TRBV30 and TRBJ2-4, with a tentative D call TRBD1 (6 bases). The V gene's germline CDR1 is GTSNPN and CDR2 SVGIG (reference sequence). The CDR3 is 13 residues long. V lost 2 bases and J lost 8, with 13 bases in between. CDR3 bases: TGTGCCTGGAGTTGGGACATCGGAGACATTCAGTACTTC. It specifies CAWSWDIGDIQYF. The entire variable domain, with the rest obtained from reference TRBV30 and TRBJ2-4, is as follows: SQTIHQWPATLVQPVGSPLSLECTVEGTSNPNLYWYRQAAGRGLQLLFYSVGIGQISSEVPQNLSASRPQDRQFILSSKKLLLSDSGFYLCAWSWDIGDIQYFGAGTRLSVL.

The chain recombines TRBV7-3 with TRBJ2-1; 13 bases are a match to TRBD2. J was trimmed by 4 bases and V by 0 bases; bases with no gene match: 9. The CDR3 covers 19 residues. Germline assignment: CDR1 SGHTA and CDR2 FQGTGA. The CDR3 sequence: CASSLTLGGLAGVYNEQFF. Here the CDR3 DNA reads TGTGCCAGCAGCTTAACATTAGGCGGACTAGCGGGAGTATACAATGAGCAGTTCTTC. The full variable domain, completed using reference TRBV7-3 and TRBJ2-1, is GAGVSQTPSNKVTEKGKYVELRCDPISGHTALYWYRQSLGQGPEFLIYFQGTGAADDSGLPNDRFFAVRPEGSVSTLKIQRTERGDSAVYLCASSLTLGGLAGVYNEQFFGPGTRLTVL.

V and J are TRBV28 and TRBJ2-6; D assignment may be TRBD1 or TRBD2 (5 bases each). Looked up from germline, CDR1 is MDHEN and CDR2 is SYDVKM. The ends were cut back, 10 bases at V and 0 bases at J, with 16 bases in the middle. The CDR3 contains 16 residues. The CDR3 sequence is CATRRQGSSGANVLTF. CDR3 sequence (DNA): TGTGCCACTAGGAGGCAGGGAAGCTCTGGGGCCAACGTCCTGACTTTC.

J is TRBJ1-4 and V is TRBV5-6; TRBD1 might be the D (6 bases). CDR3 size: 15 residues. Germline CDR1 reads SGHDT; CDR2 reads YYEEEE. Trimming shortened V by 4 bases and J by 7 bases, and 17 bases separated the two germline ends. The CDR3 DNA follows: TGTGCCAGCAGCGCCTCGGGGGCGGGCGGTGAAAAACTGTTTTTT. Translating it yields CASSASGAGGEKLFF. Filled out from reference TRBV5-6 and TRBJ1-4, the complete variable domain reads DAGVTQSPTHLIKTRGQQVTLRCSPKSGHDTVSWYQQALGQGPQFIFQYYEEEERQRGNFPDRFSGHQFPNYSSELNVNALLLGDSALYLCASSASGAGGEKLFFGSGTQLSVL.

The chain links TRBV10-3 to TRBJ1-3; TRBD1 is a possible D gene (5 bases). The CDR3 has 16 residues. Between the trimmed V and J ends, which lost 3 bases and 0 bases, there was a span of 12 bases. From germline, CDR1 is ENHRY and CDR2 SYGVKD. CDR3 protein: CAISEGGASSGNTIYF. As DNA, the CDR3 is TGTGCCATCAGTGAAGGTGGGGCCAGCTCTGGAAACACCATATATTTT.

This chain joins TRBV5-6 and TRBJ2-3; D is perhaps TRBD1 (5 bases). The length of the CDR3 is 15 residues. The germline CDR1 and CDR2 sequences are SGHDT and YYEEEE. Trimming removed 5 bases from V and 1 base from J, with 14 bases in between. CDR3 loop: CASRQQGPRTDTQYF. CDR3 sequence (DNA): TGTGCCAGCAGACAGCAGGGTCCCCGCACAGATACGCAGTATTTT.

The chain joins TRBV27 to TRBJ1-5, with a weak D call TRBD1 (5 bases). The CDR3 runs to 14 residues. V was trimmed by 5 bases and J by 2 bases, leaving 10 bases between them. CDR1 is MNHEY, CDR2 SMNVEV, per germline (reference sequence). CDR3 residues: CASSPTGGNQPQHF. The CDR3, as DNA: TGTGCCAGCAGTCCCACGGGGGGCAATCAGCCCCAGCATTTT.